This T cell receptor (beta chain) is drawn from a study of blood T cells in healthy people across ages. This CDR3 region has 12 residues. CDR1 is LNHNV and CDR2 is YYDKDF in the germline V gene (reference sequence). Between the trimmed V and J ends, which lost 5 bases and 2 bases, there was a span of 7 bases. This clonotype was seen only a few times. Primed by a sample-barcoded 5' primer and a J-beta primer mix, a second PCR proceeded for about 6 to 12 cycles. MiXCR, run by TCRdb on the 5' RACE reads, gives a single entry per CDR3 protein. The sample shows about 1.4 million distinct CDR3 sequences, around 55% of them seen only once.

The TCR was taken from a young man in good health. Sequenced input: blood. The rearrangement uses TRBV15 and TRBJ2-7; perhaps D is TRBD1 or TRBD2 (5 bases each). CDR3 nucleotides: TGTGCCACCAGCGGGGGAACCTACGAGCAGTACTTC. Translated: CATSGGTYEQYF.